The 7 T cell receptor beta chains listed next were all sequenced from one sample in a study of beta chain features in type 1 diabetes. Expressed TCRB transcripts were sequenced because the isolated RNA had all been reverse transcribed beforehand. TCRdb's copy holds only in-frame clones and misses some; the assay was immunoSEQ multiplex PCR. The sample carries 310,000 or so clones, 8% recorded once. What was sequenced was central memory CD4+ T cells from blood. These receptors originate from a woman between 18 and 29 years old in good health.

This chain uses TRBV6-1 with TRBJ2-1; D is unclear. The CDR3 consists of 16 residues. The ends were cut back, 4 bases at V and 9 bases at J, with 22 bases in the middle. Germline V lookup: CDR1 MNHNS, CDR2 SASEGT. The chain's CDR3 is CASSAWTPRSYGEQFF. CDR3 in DNA: TGTGCCAGCAGTGCCTGGACCCCTAGGTCCTACGGTGAGCAGTTCTTC.

The chain carries TRBV15 and TRBJ2-3; D unresolved. CDR3 length: 15 residues. Germline V gene lookup returns CDR1 LNHNV and CDR2 YYDKDF (reference sequence). V dropped 1 base and J dropped 3 bases, with 11 bases sitting between them. For the CDR3, the DNA is TGTGCCACCAGCAGAGGAGCGCTTTATACAGATACGCAGTATTTT. This encodes CATSRGALYTDTQYF.

This clone was found a few times. V gene TRBV4-2 combines with J gene TRBJ1-4; D uncertain. Trimming pared 1 base from V and 4 bases from J, leaving 4 bases between. This CDR3 has 13 amino acids. In germline, CDR1 is LGHNA, CDR2 YNFKEQ. CDR3 sequence reads: CASSQVDNEKLFF. The CDR3, as DNA: TGTGCCAGCAGCCAAGTGGATAATGAAAAACTGTTTTTT.

The genes are TRBV6-1 and TRBJ2-3, with 7 bases fitting TRBD1. V lost 6 bases and J lost 6; bases outside the gene matches: 12. Germline V lookup: CDR1 MNHNS, CDR2 SASEGT. The CDR3 is 15 residues long. The CDR3 coding sequence is TGTGCCAGCAGGCTCCGGGACAGAACATCGGATACGCAGTATTTT. Protein product: CASRLRDRTSDTQYF.

The rearrangement joins TRBV7-8 to TRBJ2-6; possible D gene TRBD2, 5 bases. CDR3 size: 15 residues. V was clipped by 3 bases and J by 2 bases, with 8 bases between them. The germline V gene has CDR1 SGHVS and CDR2 FQNEAQ. CDR3 DNA: TGTGCCAGCAGCTTCCCGGGAACTGGGGCCAACGTCCTGACTTTC. This gives the protein CASSFPGTGANVLTF.

About this clone: This specimen includes other DNA sequences encoding the same CDR3. This rearrangement joins TRBV7-2 to TRBJ2-7; D unclear. Trimming left V 3 bases short and J 4 bases short, with 10 bases between. The CDR3 runs 13 residues. Germline V gives CDR1 SGHTA, CDR2 FQGNSA. The CDR3 region is CASSLAREYEQYF. The DNA of the CDR3 is TGTGCCAGCAGCTTGGCCAGAGAGTACGAGCAGTACTTC.

In this sample, this clone turned up many times. The V call is TRBV10-3, the J call TRBJ2-3; either TRBD1 or TRBD2 may fit D (5 bases each). Looked up from germline, CDR1 is ENHRY and CDR2 is SYGVKD. The CDR3 is 13 amino acids. V lost 6 bases, J lost 3 bases, and 10 bases lay in between. CDR3 nucleotides: TGTGCCATCAGAGAGGGGCAAACAGATACGCAGTATTTT. Encoded protein: CAIREGQTDTQYF.